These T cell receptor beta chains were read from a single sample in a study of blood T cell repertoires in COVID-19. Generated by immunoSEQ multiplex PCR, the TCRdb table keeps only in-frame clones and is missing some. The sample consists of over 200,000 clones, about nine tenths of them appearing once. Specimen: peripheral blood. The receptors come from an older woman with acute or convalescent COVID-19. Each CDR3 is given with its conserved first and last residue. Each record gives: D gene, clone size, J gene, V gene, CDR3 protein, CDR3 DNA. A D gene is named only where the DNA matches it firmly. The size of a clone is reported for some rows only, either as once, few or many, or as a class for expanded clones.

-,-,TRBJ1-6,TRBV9,CASGEEFNSPLHF,TGTGCCAGCGGGGAGGAGTTTAATTCACCCCTCCACTTT
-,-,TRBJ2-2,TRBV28,CASSPHMNTGELFF,TGTGCCAGCAGTCCCCACATGAACACCGGGGAGCTGTTTTTT
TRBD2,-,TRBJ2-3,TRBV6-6,CASSTTSGVGTDTQYF,TGTGCCAGCAGTACGACTAGCGGGGTGGGAACAGATACGCAGTATTTT
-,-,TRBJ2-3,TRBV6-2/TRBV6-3,CASSSSGTDTQYF,TGTGCCAGCAGTTCCTCCGGCACAGATACGCAGTATTTT
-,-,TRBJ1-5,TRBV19,CASTSWAGNQPQHF,TGTGCCAGTACCTCCTGGGCAGGCAATCAGCCCCAGCATTTT
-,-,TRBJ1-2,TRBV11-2,CASSLDRIGQGRYGYTF,TGTGCCAGCAGCTTAGATAGAATCGGGCAGGGCAGGTATGGCTACACCTTC
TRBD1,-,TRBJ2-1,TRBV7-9,CASSSRPGQGHNEQFF,TGTGCCAGCAGCTCCCGGCCGGGACAGGGTCACAATGAGCAGTTCTTC
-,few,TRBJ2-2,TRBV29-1,CSISLRVDTGELFF,TGCAGCATCTCGTTGCGGGTCGACACCGGGGAGCTGTTTTTT
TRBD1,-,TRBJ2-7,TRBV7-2,CASSLRDRDIYEQYF,TGTGCCAGCAGCCTCCGGGACAGGGATATCTACGAGCAGTACTTC
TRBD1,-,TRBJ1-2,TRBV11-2,CASRRGQKDGYTF,TGTGCCAGCAGAAGGGGACAGAAAGATGGCTACACCTTC
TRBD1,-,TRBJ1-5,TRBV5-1,CASSQQGNNQPQHF,TGCGCCAGCAGTCAACAGGGGAACAATCAGCCCCAGCATTTT
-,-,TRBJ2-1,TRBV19,CASSTTGIPKRFF,TGTGCCAGTAGTACTACCGGGATCCCGAAGCGGTTCTTC
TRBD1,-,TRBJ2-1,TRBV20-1,CSASAVQGYNEQFF,TGCAGTGCTAGTGCCGTACAGGGGTACAATGAGCAGTTCTTC
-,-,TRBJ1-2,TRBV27,CASSFRGAAYGYTF,TGTGCCAGCAGTTTTCGCGGTGCTGCCTATGGCTACACCTTC
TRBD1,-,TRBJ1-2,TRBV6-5,CASSYSARGDYGYTF,TGTGCCAGCAGTTACTCAGCCAGGGGGGACTATGGCTACACCTTC